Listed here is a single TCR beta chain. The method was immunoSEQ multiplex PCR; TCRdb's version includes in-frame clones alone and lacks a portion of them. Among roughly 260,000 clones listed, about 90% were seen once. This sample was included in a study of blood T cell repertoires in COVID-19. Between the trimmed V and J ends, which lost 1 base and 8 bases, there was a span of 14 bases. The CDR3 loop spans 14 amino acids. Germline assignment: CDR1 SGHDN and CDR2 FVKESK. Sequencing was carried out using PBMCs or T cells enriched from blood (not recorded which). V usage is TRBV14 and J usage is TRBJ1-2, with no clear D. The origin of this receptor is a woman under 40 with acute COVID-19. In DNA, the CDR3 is TGTGCCAGCAGCCAAGTCACGTCTTACGAGGGCTACACCTTC. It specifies CASSQVTSYEGYTF.